This T cell receptor (beta chain) was sequenced for a study of glioma-infiltrating T cells after dendritic cell vaccination. Study details: Patients received autologous tumor lysate-pulsed dendritic cell vaccination between about 2002 and 2013.

Profiled with immunoSEQ multiplex PCR; TCRdb holds only in-frame clones, not every one. There are more than 100,000 clones in the sample; 80% to 90% occur only once, and approximately 12% lies in the top ten. CDR1 and CDR2 (germline): MNHEY, SVGAGI. The V and J ends lost 7 bases and 0 bases respectively, with 6 bases between them. The CDR3 is 12 amino acids. The specimen was blood, collected before dendritic cell vaccination. The V call is TRBV6-5, the J call TRBJ1-2; D call uncertain. The receptor was isolated from a human donor with glioblastoma. In DNA, the CDR3 is TGTGCCAGCAAGGAGGCTAACTATGGCTACACCTTC. This encodes CASKEANYGYTF.